What follows are 18 T cell receptor beta chains derived from one specimen sequenced in a study of blood T cell repertoires in COVID-19. Assay used: immunoSEQ multiplex PCR; TCRdb lists only in-frame clones, some missing. The table lists 150,000 to 200,000 clones, roughly four fifths of them singletons, with under 8.5% in the top ten. The sequencing input was peripheral blood. The receptors derive from a human donor in a cohort sampled during active COVID-19.

This chain uses TRBV25-1 with TRBJ1-1; D might be TRBD1 (5 bases). The CDR3 loop spans 15 amino acids. V was shortened by 3 bases and J by 1 base, with 12 bases between the two germline ends. From germline, CDR1 is MGHDK and CDR2 SYGVNS. For the CDR3, the DNA is TGTGCCAGCAGTGACGAGACAGTACCGAACACTGAAGCTTTCTTT. Protein sequence: CASSDETVPNTEAFF.

This chain connects TRBV24-1 to TRBJ1-2; a possible D gene is TRBD1 (6 bases). Between the trimmed V and J ends, which lost 6 bases and 4 bases, there was a span of 23 bases. Germline V gene data show CDR1 as KGHDR and CDR2 as SFDVKD. This CDR3 comprises 17 residues. Here the CDR3 DNA reads TGTGCCACCAGTAAAGATTCACAGGGAGAAGTGGGCTATGGCTACACCTTC. It codes for CATSKDSQGEVGYGYTF.

As concerns this clone: This sample also contains other DNA sequences that code for the same CDR3. The V call is TRBV20-1, the J call TRBJ2-5, with D maybe TRBD1 (6 bases). The CDR3 spans 11 residues. Germline V gives CDR1 DFQATT, CDR2 SNEGSKA (reference sequence). The V gene lost 7 bases and the J gene lost 4 bases, with 10 bases spanning the gap. The CDR3 bases are TGCAGTGTTAGGACAGTAGAGACCCAGTACTTC. Translating it yields CSVRTVETQYF.

The V and J genes are TRBV27 and TRBJ2-6, with a tentative D call TRBD2 (5 bases). Trimming took off 5 bases at V and 1 base at J, with 9 bases between the two ends. The V gene's germline CDR1 is MNHEY and CDR2 SMNVEV (reference sequence). This CDR3 has 15 residues. The CDR3 sequence: CASSPGVSGANVLTF. CDR3 sequence (DNA): TGTGCCAGCAGTCCCGGGGTATCTGGGGCCAACGTCCTGACTTTC.

This clone was counted once. The rearrangement links TRBV19 to TRBJ1-1; no clear D gene. V was clipped by 4 bases and J by 8 bases, with 14 bases between them. The germline CDR1 and CDR2 sequences are LNHDA and SQIVND (reference sequence). The CDR3 length is 13 residues. The CDR3 loop is CASSNLAGREAFF. For the CDR3, the DNA is TGTGCCAGTAGTAACTTAGCGGGCAGGGAAGCTTTCTTT.

This clone was counted between two and nine times. V usage is TRBV9 and J usage is TRBJ1-3, with D perhaps TRBD1 (6 bases). The CDR3 covers 22 residues. CDR1 is SGDLS and CDR2 is YYNGEE in the germline V gene. The V end lost 3 bases, the J end lost 1 base, and 32 bases lay between the germline ends. In nucleotides, the CDR3 is TGTGCCAGCAGCGAGTACTTACCCGAGACAGGCTACGTGCCTCAATCTGGAAACACCATATATTTT. Protein product: CASSEYLPETGYVPQSGNTIYF.

The rearrangement links TRBV5-8 to TRBJ1-1, with no clear D. The CDR3 has 11 amino acids. V was pared by 6 bases and J by 2 bases, with 5 bases between. Germline lookup yields CDR1 SGHTS and CDR2 YDEGEE. CDR3 loop: CASTLNTEAFF. CDR3 sequence (DNA): TGTGCCAGCACCCTTAACACTGAAGCTTTCTTT. The whole variable domain, remainder taken from reference TRBV5-8 and TRBJ1-1, is EAGVTQSPTHLIKTRGQQATLRCSPISGHTSVYWYQQALGLGLQFLLWYDEGEERNRGNFPPRFSGRQFPNYSSELNVNALELEDSALYLCASTLNTEAFFGQGTRLTVV.

The chain recombines TRBV4-1 with TRBJ2-2; TRBD2 is a possible D gene (6 bases). There are 16 residues in the CDR3. Germline V CDR1 and CDR2: MGHRA, YSYEKL. The germline V and J ends were trimmed by 4 bases and 7 bases, with 19 bases remaining between them. CDR3 DNA: TGCGCCAGCAGCCCCCGGTTGGGGGGTTTTGGCGGGGAGCTGTTTTTT. This translates into CASSPRLGGFGGELFF.

This chain joins TRBV5-6 and TRBJ1-1; no reliable D call. Germline lookup yields CDR1 SGHDT and CDR2 YYEEEE. V lost 1 base and J lost 0, with 7 bases in between. The CDR3 is made up of 14 amino acids. The CDR3 protein is CASSLPGMNTEAFF. The CDR3 DNA is TGTGCCAGCAGCTTGCCAGGTATGAACACTGAAGCTTTCTTT.

This sequence joins TRBV13 and TRBJ1-2, with 7 bases aligning to TRBD1. The trim removed 5 bases at V and 7 bases at J, leaving 10 bases unmatched. The CDR3 is made up of 14 amino acids. Per the germline V gene, CDR1 is PRHDT and CDR2 is FYEKMQ (reference sequence). In DNA form, the CDR3 reads TGTGCCAGCAGCACGTCCTGGGACAGACCTGGCTACACCTTC. It encodes CASSTSWDRPGYTF.

V and J are TRBV3-1 (or the pseudogene TRBV3-2) and TRBJ1-3, with a weak D call TRBD1 (5 bases). Trimming pared 1 base from V and 8 bases from J, leaving 6 bases between. The germline V gene has CDR1 LGHDT and CDR2 YNNKEL (reference sequence). This CDR3 is 12 amino acids long. The CDR3 DNA sequence: TGTGCCAGCAGCCAAGTGGGGCACACCATATATTTT. Encoded protein: CASSQVGHTIYF.

This clone was counted once. The J gene is TRBJ1-2, the V gene TRBV5-1; D is possibly TRBD1 (6 bases). Looked up from germline, CDR1 is SGHRS and CDR2 is YFSETQ. The length of the CDR3 is 15 residues. V lost 3 bases and J lost 7, with 19 bases in between. This chain's CDR3 is CASSSGVGGAGGYTF. CDR3 coding DNA: TGCGCCAGCAGCTCTGGCGTTGGGGGGGCCGGTGGCTACACCTTC.

The chain recombines TRBV7-3 with TRBJ1-6; 9 bases map to TRBD1. From germline, CDR1 is SGHTA and CDR2 FQGTGA. The CDR3 covers 15 residues. The V segment lost 1 base and the J segment 8 bases; nucleotides outside the gene matches: 3. CDR3 coding DNA: TGTGCCAGCAGCTTAAGGGGACAGGGCTATTCACCCCTCCACTTT. It specifies CASSLRGQGYSPLHF. Full variable domain (remainder filled in from reference TRBV7-3 and TRBJ1-6): GAGVSQTPSNKVTEKGKYVELRCDPISGHTALYWYRQSLGQGPEFLIYFQGTGAADDSGLPNDRFFAVRPEGSVSTLKIQRTERGDSAVYLCASSLRGQGYSPLHFGNGTRLTVT.

This clone has only a few counts. The identical CDR3 is also encoded by other nucleotide sequences in the sample. The chain employs TRBV25-1 and TRBJ2-6; D unresolved. V lost 3 bases and J lost 0, with 3 bases in between. Germline values: CDR1 MGHDK, CDR2 SYGVNS. CDR3 size: 14 residues. CDR3 region: CASSDNSGANVLTF. The CDR3 DNA reads as TGTGCCAGCAGTGATAACTCTGGGGCCAACGTCCTGACTTTC.

The rearrangement uses TRBV7-9 and TRBJ2-1, with 8 bases matching TRBD1. This CDR3 spans 15 amino acids. V was pared by 3 bases and J by 2 bases, with 3 bases of the junction left unmatched. Germline V CDR1 and CDR2: SEHNR, FQNEAQ (reference sequence). CDR3 amino acids: CASSLLDRAYNEQFF. The CDR3 DNA is TGTGCCAGCAGCTTGCTGGACAGGGCCTACAATGAGCAGTTCTTC. Full variable domain (outside the CDR3, taken from reference TRBV7-9 and TRBJ2-1): DTGVSQNPRHKITKRGQNVTFRCDPISEHNRLYWYRQTLGQGPEFLTYFQNEAQLEKSRLLSDRFSAERPKGSFSTLEIQRTEQGDSAMYLCASSLLDRAYNEQFFGPGTRLTVL.

This clone has at least ten counts. This rearrangement joins TRBV5-1 to TRBJ1-2; weak D call: TRBD1 (5 bases). Germline values: CDR1 SGHRS, CDR2 YFSETQ. The CDR3 has 17 residues. V lost 0 bases to trimming and J lost 1 base, with 16 bases between them. CDR3 sequence (DNA): TGCGCCAGCAGCTTGGGGTACGGTACGACAGATAACTATGGCTACACCTTC. Its translation is CASSLGYGTTDNYGYTF.

V is TRBV7-9 and J is TRBJ2-7; TRBD2 might be the D (6 bases). The CDR3 sequence is 13 residues long. The V end lost 4 bases, the J end lost 3 bases, and 10 bases lay between the germline ends. Germline values: CDR1 SEHNR, CDR2 FQNEAQ (reference sequence). The DNA of the CDR3 is TGTGCCAGCAGCTCCACCGGGGGCTACGAGCAGTACTTC. It is translated as CASSSTGGYEQYF.

The gene calls are TRBV7-2 and TRBJ1-2; 7 bases match TRBD1. CDR3 size: 15 residues. Germline V gene data show CDR1 as SGHTA and CDR2 as FQGNSA. The J segment lost 8 bases and the V segment lost 1 base, leaving 10 bases of the junction unmatched. The CDR3 region is CASSLERGRWFGYTF. In nucleotides, the CDR3 is TGTGCCAGCAGCTTAGAAAGGGGGCGATGGTTCGGCTACACCTTC.